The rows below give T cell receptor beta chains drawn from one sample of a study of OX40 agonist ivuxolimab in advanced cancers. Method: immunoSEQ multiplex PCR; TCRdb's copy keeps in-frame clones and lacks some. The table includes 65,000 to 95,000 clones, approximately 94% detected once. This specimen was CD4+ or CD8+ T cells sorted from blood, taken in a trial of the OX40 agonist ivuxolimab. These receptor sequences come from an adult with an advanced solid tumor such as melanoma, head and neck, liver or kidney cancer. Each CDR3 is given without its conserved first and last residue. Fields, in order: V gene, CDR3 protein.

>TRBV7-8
ASSEGTSVYEQY
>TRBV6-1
ASTTLAGGSYEQY
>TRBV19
ASRLGGSGYT
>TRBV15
ATSRGRGVDEQY
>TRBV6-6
ASSPDRGEGTEAF
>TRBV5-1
ASSLDRGYEQY
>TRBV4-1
ASSQDRWEKLF
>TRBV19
ASSIVPGELF
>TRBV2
ASKSTGPANQPQH
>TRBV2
ASSTGTPYNEQF
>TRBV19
ASSIDPQGWTEAF
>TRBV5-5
ASSESPRTGGYEQY
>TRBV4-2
ASSQGPDEQY
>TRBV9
ASSSTDRLNEKLF
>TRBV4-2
ASSQAGGEETQY
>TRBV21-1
ASSKGWDRPYNEQF
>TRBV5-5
ASGSLGNQPQH
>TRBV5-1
ARGWGKGQGDRNEQF
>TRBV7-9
ASSLWADLNTEAF
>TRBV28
ASSSGQGRGEQY
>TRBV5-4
ASSLRGSTYEQY
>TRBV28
ASSSRLAGAQETQY
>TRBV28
ASSFRGAGNTIY
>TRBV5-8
ASSNTLYLQDEQY
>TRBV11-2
ASSPHVGTNTGELF
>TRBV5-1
ASRTGYEQY
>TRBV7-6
ASSFRPPAGESGEQY
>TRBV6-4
ASSDDRRYGYT
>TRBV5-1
ASSRADPYGYT
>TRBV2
ASSEAGAPNYEQY
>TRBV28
ASILDSSNQPQH
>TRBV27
ASSLTENTEAF
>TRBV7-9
ASSLGGDGTYEQY
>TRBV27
ASSLGQEPKEQY
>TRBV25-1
ASSVRGHTEAF
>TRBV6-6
ASSSDGNTEAF
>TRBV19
ASSIRTSGNEQF
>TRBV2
ASVRNEQF
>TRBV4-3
ASSSTDGYEQY
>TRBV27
ASSLDGFNIQY
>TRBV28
ASIIRGKAF
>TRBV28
ASRVVNTEAF
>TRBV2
ASSERAGFPNYGYT
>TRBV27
ASSLVANTEAF
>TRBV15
ATSREPSGGGILNEQF
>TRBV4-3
ASRSQFSGSRSDTQY
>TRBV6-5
ASSVINRMEQF
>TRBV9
ASSVSGGGADTQY
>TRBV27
ASRPRSFGYYNEQF
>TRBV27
ASSRGQGDGYT
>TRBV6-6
ASSYTNSPLH
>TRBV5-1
ASSLEAGNEQF
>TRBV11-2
ASSLGVMTGGGETQY
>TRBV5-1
ASSPEGTEKETQY
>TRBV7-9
ASRGQIANYGYT
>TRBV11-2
ASSLHGPGQGAYEQY
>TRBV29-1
SDRDSTLNEQF
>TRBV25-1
ASSEEPGNYGYT
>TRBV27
ASRSGSHSYEQY